This T cell receptor (beta chain) was identified during a study of T cell responses to AZD1222 COVID-19 vaccine (dated by TCRdb to about 2021). With respect to the entire study: AZD1222 recipients whose second dose came at about 4 weeks and those whose second dose came at about 12 weeks were combined into one group, since spike-specific TCR depth and breadth did not differ between the two schedules. Trial participants were enrolled into age subgroups of 18-55, 56-69 and 70-plus years, which contained about 160, 30 and 59 TCR-sequenced participants, respectively. A total of 233 trial participants underwent TCR sequencing, of whom 200 to 220 had received two doses of AZD1222 and around 25 had received two doses of the MenACWY control vaccine.

Paper-wide results and their limitations: Only six or seven AZD1222 recipients were SARS-CoV-2 seropositive at baseline, limiting conclusions about previously exposed vaccinees. In the small 56-69-year group, the increase in depth fell short of significance, most likely because of low power. A significant rise in spike-specific TCR breadth and depth was observed after two AZD1222 doses relative to day 0 and relative to MenACWY recipients. Reportedly, close to half of the unique spike-specific TCRs recognized epitopes lying outside the regions that are mutated in the B.1.351 and B.1.1.7 variants. Because no day 14 peak-response samples were available, repertoires were characterized only after the peak T cell response. Participants were mostly white British, with more females than males. The authors suggested clonal diversity may have been underestimated. The vaccine-associated CD4 TCRs covered the entire spike protein, and the dominant responses fell in regions 160-218 and 743-854.

The meaning of the sample's time point label: baseline before first vaccination. The vaccinee samples were drawn from two UK trials, COV001 and COV002, one of which was a single-blind randomized controlled phase 2/3 trial testing AZD1222 (ChAdOx1 nCoV-19) in healthy adults. For TCRbeta chain sequencing, PBMC samples were collected from trial participants at day 0 and at day 28 after the second dose. Comment on this clone: Its target antigen remains unknown. No base quality values were provided; no much bigger clone lies one nucleotide off.

Inclusive of the bounding cysteine and valine, the CDR3 is 15 residues long. Only the CDR3 DNA stays, 45 bases, in frame from base 1. Trimmed from V: 3 bases; trimmed from J: 3 bases; junction bases lacking a gene match: 6. The CDR1 and CDR2 encoded by the germline V gene are MNHEY and SVGEGT. The CDR3 regions of human TCRbeta chains were analyzed by immunosequencing. Under the source paper's analysis protocol: Repertoire TCRs were checked for matches against a reference library of SARS-CoV-2-specific TCRs that had been generated using the MIRA antigen-specificity platform. Breadth was defined as the fraction of unique TCRs that were SARS-CoV-2-associated. Depth was defined as the fraction of total T cells that were SARS-CoV-2-associated. Each spike-specific TCR was assigned to its reactive spike region and to a CD4 or CD8 class using the MIRA data. Log10-transformed breadth and depth values were compared by one-way ANOVA with Sidak's multiple comparisons tests. Imported from immuneACCESS, the table was reduced by TCRdb to in-frame sequences with V and J called. These copies leave out some clones; in studies compared against another copy, an unresolved V gene accounts for under half, and the cause of the remainder is not known. The V and J calls and clone size are taken from that table; D and trimming were inferred from the DNA. The sample table contains about 150,000 clones; only one count was recorded for about 95% of them. The ten largest make up around 1.3% of the sample.

This sequence uses TRBV6-2 or TRBV6-3 and TRBJ2-7, with 9 middle bases fitting TRBD2. This clonotype originated in an adult in good health. This specimen consisted of peripheral blood, obtained on day 0 of AZD1222 vaccination. CDR3 protein: CASSYSQTSGYEQYV. The nucleotide sequence is TGTGCCAGCAGTTATTCCCAGACTAGCGGCTACGAGCAGTACGTC.